A single T cell receptor beta chain is shown here with its context. Its target is not known. This sample was taken from a study of cytomegalovirus exposure and HLA in healthy donors. Study-level results: TCR beta sequences reportedly predicted most subjects' HLA-A and HLA-B alleles accurately. In a later analysis, V- and J-gene trimming of beta chains associated with a DCLRE1C missense variant, replicated independently.

Regarding donors, all were healthy bone marrow donors. Nominal health characterized the donors when sampled, though unrecorded immune exposures were likely. PCR employed 60 Vbeta and 13 Jbeta primers. This table comes from immunoSEQ multiplex PCR, and its TCRdb copy is limited to in-frame clones, with some not included. Altogether about 95,000 clones are present, about 80% being singletons, with the ten largest covering 9.5% to 13%. Between the trimmed V and J ends, which lost 0 bases and 5 bases, there was a span of 17 bases. Germline V gene data show CDR1 as SEHNR and CDR2 as FQNEAQ (reference sequence). This CDR3 spans 17 amino acids.

This clonotype originated in a man aged 18 to 29 in good health and CMV-seropositive. The genes are TRBV7-9 and TRBJ2-1; D might be TRBD2 (5 bases). The sequencing sample was made of PBMCs. Written as DNA, the CDR3 is TGTGCCAGCAGCTTAGCCAATAGGACTGTGCCTAACAATGAGCAGTTCTTC. Its translation: CASSLANRTVPNNEQFF.